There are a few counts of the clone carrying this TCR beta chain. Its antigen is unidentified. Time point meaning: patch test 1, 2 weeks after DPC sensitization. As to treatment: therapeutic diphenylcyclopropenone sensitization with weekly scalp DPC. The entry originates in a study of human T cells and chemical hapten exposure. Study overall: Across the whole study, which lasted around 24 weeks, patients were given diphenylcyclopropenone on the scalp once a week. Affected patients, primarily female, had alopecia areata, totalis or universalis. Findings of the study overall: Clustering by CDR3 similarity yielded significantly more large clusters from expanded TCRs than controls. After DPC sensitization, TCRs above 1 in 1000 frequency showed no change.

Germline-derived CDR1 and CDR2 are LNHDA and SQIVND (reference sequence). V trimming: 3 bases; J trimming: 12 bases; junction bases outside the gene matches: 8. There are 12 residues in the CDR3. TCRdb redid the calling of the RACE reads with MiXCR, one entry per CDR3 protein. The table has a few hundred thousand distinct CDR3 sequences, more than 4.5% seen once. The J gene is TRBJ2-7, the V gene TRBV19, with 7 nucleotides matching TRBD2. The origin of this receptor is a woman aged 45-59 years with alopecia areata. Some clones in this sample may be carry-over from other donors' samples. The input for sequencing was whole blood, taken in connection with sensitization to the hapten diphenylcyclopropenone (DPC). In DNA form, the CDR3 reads TGTGCCAGTAGTATGGGAGGGGTACCTTTGTACTTC. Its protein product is CASSMGGVPLYF.